These T cell receptor beta chains were read from a single sample in a study of blood T cell repertoires in COVID-19. The method was immunoSEQ multiplex PCR; TCRdb's version includes in-frame clones alone and lacks a portion of them. The table has tens of thousands of clones, about 90% seen once. Sequencing was carried out using peripheral blood. All receptors come from a man aged 65-85 years with active COVID-19. Both conserved end residues are part of each CDR3. The D gene is left open where the match is weak. Size tells how often a clone was seen (once, few, many) or the class of an expanded clone, and some rows leave it out.

clone_size,v_call,j_call,d_call,cdr3_nt,cdr3_aa
.,TRBV19,TRBJ1-6,TRBD1,TGTGCCAGTAGCTCAAGGACAGGGGAGTCACCCCTCCACTTT,CASSSRTGESPLHF
.,TRBV7-2,TRBJ2-3,TRBD2,TGTGCCAGCAGCTCGGAACCGGGACTAGGAGTCAGAGATACGCAGTATTTT,CASSSEPGLGVRDTQYF
.,TRBV5-4,TRBJ2-7,TRBD2,TGTGCCAGCAGCTTACCCGGCGGGGGGTACTACGAGCAGTACTTC,CASSLPGGGYYEQYF
.,TRBV2,TRBJ2-5,TRBD2,TGTGCCAGCAGTTATCAAGCGGGGGTCCAAGAGACCCAGTACTTC,CASSYQAGVQETQYF
.,TRBV5-5,TRBJ2-5,TRBD1,TGTGCCAGCAGCTTCCTCTGGGACAGTGTACAAGAGACCCAGTACTTC,CASSFLWDSVQETQYF
hyperexpanded,TRBV7-8,TRBJ1-5,TRBD1,TGTGCCAGCAGCTCCGGGACAGGGGACTTCTATAGCAATCAGCCCCAGCATTTT,CASSSGTGDFYSNQPQHF
few,TRBV29-1,TRBJ1-1,.,TGCAGCGGTATGAACACTGAAGCTTTCTTT,CSGMNTEAFF
.,TRBV5-1,TRBJ2-5,.,TGCGCCAGCACGGGAGACAGCGCAAGTTTGACCCAGTACTTC,CASTGDSASLTQYF
.,TRBV2,TRBJ2-3,TRBD2,TGTGCCAGCAGCGCTTCTAGCGGGGGAGCAGATACGCAGTATTTT,CASSASSGGADTQYF
few,TRBV5-1,TRBJ2-5,.,TGCGCCAGCAGCTTTACGAGCCCAACTGAGGAGACCCAGTACTTC,CASSFTSPTEETQYF
.,TRBV4-1,TRBJ1-5,TRBD1,TGCGCCAGCAGCCACGGACAGGGGAATCAGCCCCAGCATTTT,CASSHGQGNQPQHF
.,TRBV10-2,TRBJ2-4,.,.,CASSILEGSKYIQYF
.,TRBV5-1,TRBJ1-6,TRBD1,TGCGCCAGCAGCGAGACAGGGGGTCCTTCACCCCTCCACTTT,CASSETGGPSPLHF
once,TRBV9,TRBJ2-2,.,TGTGCCAGCAGCGTAACCGGGACTAACACCGGGGAGCTGTTTTTT,CASSVTGTNTGELFF
once,TRBV3-1/TRBV3-2,TRBJ2-3,.,TGTGCCAGCAGCCAAGTACTCGGCACAGATACGCAGTATTTT,CASSQVLGTDTQYF
.,TRBV4-1,TRBJ2-5,TRBD2,TGCGCCAGCAGCCAAGATCGGAGCGGGGGGGGTCGAGAGACCCAGTACTTC,CASSQDRSGGGRETQYF
.,TRBV9,TRBJ1-6,.,TGTGCCAGCAGCGTAGCGGAGGAATCCTATAATTCACCCCTCCACTTT,CASSVAEESYNSPLHF
.,TRBV30,TRBJ1-3,.,TGTGCCTGGAGTATCGCGGCTGGAAACACCATATATTTT,CAWSIAAGNTIYF
.,TRBV10-3,TRBJ2-7,.,TGTGCCACCTCAGATATCTACGAGCAGTACTTC,CATSDIYEQYF
.,TRBV5-6,TRBJ1-6,TRBD1,TGTGCCAGCAGCTATTCGGACAGGCTCAATTCACCCCTCCACTTT,CASSYSDRLNSPLHF
.,TRBV5-6,TRBJ1-3,.,TGTGCCAGCAGCGTACGGACTTGGTCCTCTGGAAACACCATATATTTT,CASSVRTWSSGNTIYF
.,TRBV2,TRBJ2-5,.,TGTGCCAGCAGTGACGGGTCGCGGGGCTTCCAAGAGACCCAGTACTTC,CASSDGSRGFQETQYF
.,TRBV5-6,TRBJ2-3,.,TGTGCCAGCAGCTTGAAGGGGCCCCGAATAGATACGCAGTATTTT,CASSLKGPRIDTQYF
.,TRBV28,TRBJ2-7,TRBD1,TGTGCCAGCAGTTCGGGACAGACCTACGAGCAGTACTTC,CASSSGQTYEQYF
few,TRBV30,TRBJ1-6,.,TGTGCCTGGAGTGAAGGGGAGGTACCCCTCCACTTT,CAWSEGEVPLHF
once,TRBV11-2,TRBJ2-6,TRBD1,TGTGCCAGCAGCCCCGGAAAGGACAGGGAACTATCTGGGGCCAACGTCCTGACTTTC,CASSPGKDRELSGANVLTF
.,TRBV7-6,TRBJ1-6,TRBD1,TGTGCCAGCAGCCTGGACAGGGCCCGGGGTTCACCCCTCCACTTT,CASSLDRARGSPLHF
.,TRBV9,TRBJ2-7,TRBD2,TGTGCCAGCAGCGTAGACTGGCGGGGGGATATCTACGAGCAGTACTTC,CASSVDWRGDIYEQYF
.,TRBV7-3,TRBJ2-6,.,TGTGCCAGCAGCTCACAGGGTTACTCTGGGGCCAACGTCCTGACTTTC,CASSSQGYSGANVLTF
.,TRBV2,TRBJ1-4,.,TGTGCCAGCAGTGAAGCGCAGGGGACCCCTAATGAAAAACTGTTTTTT,CASSEAQGTPNEKLFF
once,TRBV12-5,TRBJ1-1,.,TGTGCTAGTGGCCAGAACCAACAGGGACCAAACACTGAAGCTTTCTTT,CASGQNQQGPNTEAFF
.,TRBV5-1,TRBJ2-1,.,TGCGCCAGCAGCCCGGGACTGATCAATGAGCAGTTCTTC,CASSPGLINEQFF
.,TRBV19,TRBJ1-1,.,TGTGCCAGTAGTATCGGGGGTCCTGAAGCTTTCTTT,CASSIGGPEAFF
.,TRBV5-8,TRBJ2-1,TRBD2,TGTGCCAGCAGCCCCGGGCCGGGGGGGCCAGACAATGAGCAGTTCTTC,CASSPGPGGPDNEQFF
.,TRBV19,TRBJ2-1,.,TGTGCCAGTAGTATGAGACAGGGAGGTCATGAGCAGTTCTTC,CASSMRQGGHEQFF
.,TRBV19,TRBJ2-1,TRBD2,TGTGCCAGTAGTGATCCGGGACTAGCGTTCCGGGATGAGCAGTTCTTC,CASSDPGLAFRDEQFF
.,TRBV5-1,TRBJ2-2,.,TGCGCCAGCAGAGAATCTAGCGTCGGAGCCGGGGAGCTGTTTTTT,CASRESSVGAGELFF
.,TRBV11-2,TRBJ2-5,TRBD1,TGTGCCAGCAGCTTCTGGGACAGGCGGGGAGAGACCCAGTACTTC,CASSFWDRRGETQYF
once,TRBV28,TRBJ1-4,TRBD1,TGTGCCAGCAGGGGGGACAGGGTCAATGAAAAACTGTTTTTT,CASRGDRVNEKLFF
.,TRBV7-2,TRBJ1-2,TRBD1,TGTGCCAGCAGCTTAGTAGGGACAGACTACGGCTACACCTTC,CASSLVGTDYGYTF
.,TRBV19,TRBJ2-4,TRBD2,TGTGCCAGTAGCCCTACAACCGGGGGGGCAAACATTCAGTACTTC,CASSPTTGGANIQYF
.,TRBV5-1,TRBJ2-7,TRBD1,TGCGCCAGCAGGCCCCCACAGGGGAGCGAGCAGTACTTC,CASRPPQGSEQYF
.,TRBV2,TRBJ1-2,.,TGTGCCAGCAGATTATCCGGGAACCTAGCGCTCAGCTATGGCTACACCTTC,CASRLSGNLALSYGYTF
.,TRBV24-1,TRBJ2-7,TRBD1,TGTGCCACCAGTGGTTCGACAGGGCGCGAGCAGTACTTC,CATSGSTGREQYF